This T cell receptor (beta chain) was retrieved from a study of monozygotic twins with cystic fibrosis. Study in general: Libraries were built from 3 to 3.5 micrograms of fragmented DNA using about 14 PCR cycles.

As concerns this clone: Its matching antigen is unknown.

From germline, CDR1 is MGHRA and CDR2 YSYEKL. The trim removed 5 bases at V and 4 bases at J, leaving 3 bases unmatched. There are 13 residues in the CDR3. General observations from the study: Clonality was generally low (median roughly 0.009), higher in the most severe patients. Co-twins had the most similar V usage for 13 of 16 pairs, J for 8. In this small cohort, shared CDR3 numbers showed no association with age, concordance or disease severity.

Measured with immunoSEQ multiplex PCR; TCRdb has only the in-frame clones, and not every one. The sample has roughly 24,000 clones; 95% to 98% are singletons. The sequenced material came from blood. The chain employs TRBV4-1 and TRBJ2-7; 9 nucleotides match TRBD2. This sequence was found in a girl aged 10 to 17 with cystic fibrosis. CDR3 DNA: TGCGCCAGCAGCTCTAGCGGGGCTTACGAGCAGTACTTC. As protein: CASSSSGAYEQYF.